A single sample is the source of the 5 T cell receptor beta chains below, sequenced in a study of tumor and adjacent non-tumor tissue in lung cancer. TCRbeta libraries were built with three rounds of nested PCR, modified from ARM-PCR. TCRdb re-derived calls from the multiplex PCR reads in MiXCR, one entry per CDR3 protein. The data contain 94,000 or so distinct CDR3 sequences, around 82% of them seen just once; the ten biggest clones take up 20% to 25%. No cell sorting was done before RNA was extracted from the tissue. More than 3 cm separated this lung sample from the edge of the tumor. The source material was distant non-tumor lung tissue. The receptors originated from a woman between 50 and 59 years old with non-small cell lung cancer.

As to this clonotype: Since the CDR3 does not end with the conserved phenylalanine or tryptophan, this likely comes from a read error. V usage is TRBV20-1 and J usage is TRBJ2-1; unclear D gene. The CDR3 covers 14 residues. CDR1 and CDR2 from the germline V gene are DFQATT and SNEGSKA (reference sequence). The CDR3 sequence is CGAGPVKKYNEQFL. DNA for the CDR3: TGCGGTGCTGGCCCTGTTAAAAAGTACAATGAGCAGTTCCTC.

This clonotype has more than one count but fewer than ten. The junction departs from the called germline gene at one end, perhaps through a read error. The V gene is TRBV11-3, the J gene TRBJ2-1; perhaps TRBD2 as D (6 bases). The germline gives CDR1 SGHNT, CDR2 YENEEA. This CDR3 contains 17 residues. The CDR3 DNA reads as TGTGCCAGCAACTTAGGGAGTAGCGGAGTGTCCTACAATGAGCGGTTCTTC. Its translation is CASNLGSSGVSYNERFF.

This clonotype is deemed medium-sized. This chain links TRBV6-6 with TRBJ2-7, with 8 bases lining up with TRBD1. V lost 4 bases, J lost 4 bases, and 9 bases stayed unmatched. Germline loops: CDR1 MNHNY, CDR2 SVGAGI (reference sequence). The CDR3 has 15 amino acids. The CDR3 loop reads CASSSARTGLYEQYF. CDR3 nucleotide sequence: TGTGCCAGCAGTTCCGCCAGGACAGGGTTGTACGAGCAGTACTTC.

The chain joins TRBV7-9 to TRBJ2-7; D is unresolved. This CDR3 spans 12 amino acids. Germline V gives CDR1 SEHNR, CDR2 FQNEAQ (reference sequence). Trimming took off 4 bases at V and 8 bases at J, with 12 bases between the two ends. The CDR3 sequence is CASSSKVNKQYF. CDR3 nucleotides: TGTGCCAGCAGCTCCAAGGTTAACAAGCAGTACTTC.

Comments on this clonotype: At one end, the junction sequence differs from germline, possibly due to a read error. The chain joins TRBV28 to TRBJ2-2; TRBD1 or TRBD2 may be the D gene (5 bases each). Looked up from germline, CDR1 is MDHEN and CDR2 is SYDVKM. This CDR3 contains 15 residues. The CDR3, as DNA: TGTACCAGTAGTTTATCTAGAGGGGTATCAGGGGAGCTGTTTTTT. Protein: CTSSLSRGVSGELFF. The full variable domain, in which reference TRBV28 and TRBJ2-2 provide the parts outside the CDR3, is DVKVTQSSRYLVKRTGEKVFLECVQDMDHENMFWYRQDPGLGLRLIYFSYDVKMKEKGDIPEGYSVSREKKERFSLILESASTNQTSMYLCTSSLSRGVSGELFFGEGSRLTVL.